This T cell receptor beta chain was sequenced for a study of T cell responses to AZD1222 COVID-19 vaccine. Regarding the study as a whole: None of the repertoires were sampled until the peak T cell response had passed. As reported, nearly half of all spike-specific TCRs target variant regions that are unmutated. The sample set comprised mostly white British donors with more females, and clonal diversity was possibly underestimated.

Analysis merged second doses at about 4 or about 12 weeks. Remarks on this clone: Its antigen is unknown.

Germline loops: CDR1 SGHRS, CDR2 YFSETQ. The junction had 9 bases not matched to a gene; V was cut back by 3 bases and J by 2 bases. The CDR3 runs 16 residues. TCRdb keeps only in-frame clones here, not all; method: immunoSEQ multiplex PCR. The profile shows more than 150,000 clones, 80% to 95% of them singletons. The V call is TRBV5-1, the J call TRBJ2-3; 7 bases fit TRBD2. The sequence came from an adult who received the AZD1222 COVID-19 vaccine. The input for sequencing was peripheral blood, taken 28 days after the second AZD1222 dose. CDR3 region: CASSWGLAVNTDTQYF. CDR3 sequence (DNA): TGCGCCAGCAGCTGGGGTCTAGCGGTGAACACAGATACGCAGTATTTT.